These 12 T cell receptor beta chains were sequenced from one sample in a study of early stage breast cancer tumors (dated 2017 in TCRdb). Library preparation used the immunoSEQ multiplex PCR assay. TCRdb's version of the immuneACCESS table is confined to in-frame rearrangements and falls short of the full clone set. An unresolved V gene accounts for under half of the shortfall where checked; the remainder is of unknown origin. The sample table contains about 28,000 clones; only one count was recorded for roughly four fifths of them. The ten largest clones take up around 4.6% of the sample. Sequencing used blood. All receptors come from a person aged 40 to 49 with breast cancer.

DNA for the CDR3: TGTGCCAGCAGTTTACCCGGATCGTGGAAGTATTTT. It specifies CASSLPGSWKYF. The chain links TRBV6-6 to TRBJ2-3; D is ambiguous. The CDR3 length is 12 residues. Trimming removed 4 bases at V and 13 bases at J, with 15 bases between. Per germline, CDR1 MNHNY and CDR2 SVGAGI (reference sequence).

This clone was counted once. The chain is built from TRBV2 and TRBJ2-2; perhaps TRBD2 as D (6 bases). Trimming left V 4 bases short and J 5 bases short, with 11 bases between. The CDR3 has 14 residues. CDR1 SNHLY and CDR2 FYNNEI come from the germline V gene. The CDR3: CASSAGSGTGELFF. CDR3 sequence (DNA): TGTGCCAGCAGTGCCGGTAGCGGTACCGGGGAGCTGTTTTTT.

This chain's CDR3 is CASSRTADTQYF. CDR3 sequence (DNA): TGTGCCAGTAGTAGGACAGCAGATACGCAGTATTTT. The chain carries TRBV19 and TRBJ2-3; TRBD1 might be the D (6 bases). This CDR3 region has 12 residues. CDR1 is LNHDA and CDR2 is SQIVND in the germline V gene (reference sequence). V was clipped by 4 bases and J by 4 bases, with 6 bases between them. The variable domain in full, completed from reference TRBV19 and TRBJ2-3, reads DGGITQSPKYLFRKEGQNVTLSCEQNLNHDAMYWYRQDPGQGLRLIYYSQIVNDFQKGDIAEGYSVSREKKESFPLTVTSAQKNPTAFYLCASSRTADTQYFGPGTRLTVL.

A few counts support this clone. V usage is TRBV30 and J usage is TRBJ1-4, with a possible D match to TRBD1 (6 bases). The CDR3 has 13 residues. Per the germline V gene, CDR1 is GTSNPN and CDR2 is SVGIG (reference sequence). The V gene lost 5 bases and the J gene lost 8 bases, with 15 bases spanning the gap. The CDR3, as DNA: TGTGCCTGGGGGGGGGCTGCCAGCGAAAAACTGTTTTTT. Residues: CAWGGAASEKLFF.

A few counts support this clone. The V gene is TRBV7-2, the J gene TRBJ1-1; no reliable D call. CDR1 and CDR2 (germline): SGHTA, FQGNSA. Trimming took off 3 bases at V and 4 bases at J, with 9 bases between the two ends. The CDR3 runs 13 residues. The CDR3 loop reads CASSFSWGTEAFF. DNA of the CDR3: TGTGCCAGCAGCTTTAGCTGGGGCACTGAAGCTTTCTTT. Combining the CDR3 with reference TRBV7-2 and TRBJ1-1 gives the whole variable domain GAGVSQSPSNKVTEKGKDVELRCDPISGHTALYWYRQSLGQGLEFLIYFQGNSAPDKSGLPSDRFSAERTGGSVSTLTIQRTQQEDSAVYLCASSFSWGTEAFFGQGTRLTVV.

The chain joins TRBV5-1 to TRBJ1-1, with 7 bases fitting TRBD1. Germline V lookup: CDR1 SGHRS, CDR2 YFSETQ. This CDR3 contains 14 residues. Trimming cost V 4 bases and J 7 bases; bases outside gene matches: 10. The CDR3 sequence: CASSDTRGPVEAFF. The DNA of the CDR3 is TGCGCCAGCAGCGATACAAGGGGGCCGGTTGAAGCTTTCTTT.

J is TRBJ2-1 and V is TRBV6-5; D not certain. Germline V CDR1 and CDR2: MNHEY, SVGAGI. The CDR3 consists of 14 residues. Between the trimmed V and J ends, which lost 8 bases and 0 bases, there was a span of 11 bases. For the CDR3, the DNA is TGTGCCAGCCACTCGGCTCTCTCCTACAATGAGCAGTTCTTC. This codes for CASHSALSYNEQFF.

The V gene is TRBV18, the J gene TRBJ2-5; D uncertain. Germline CDR1 and CDR2: KGHSH and LQKENI. This CDR3 is built from 16 residues. V was pared by 0 bases and J by 1 base, with 12 bases between. The CDR3 reads CASSPPVSLGQETQYF. In nucleotides, the CDR3 is TGTGCCAGCTCACCACCGGTCTCACTGGGCCAAGAGACCCAGTACTTC. Drawing the rest from reference TRBV18 and TRBJ2-5, the complete variable domain is NAGVMQNPRHLVRRRGQEARLRCSPMKGHSHVYWYRQLPEEGLKFMVYLQKENIIDESGMPKERFSAEFPKEGPSILRIQQVVRGDSAAYFCASSPPVSLGQETQYFGPGTRLLVL.

This clone has only one observation. This chain uses TRBV5-4 with TRBJ1-2, with TRBD1 as a possible D gene (5 bases). Germline values: CDR1 SGHNT, CDR2 YYREEE (reference sequence). The CDR3 spans 16 residues. Trimming removed 4 bases from V and 0 bases from J, with 16 bases in between. CDR3 DNA sequence: TGTGCCAGCAGCAACCCAACAGGCGGAGCTAACTATGGCTACACCTTC. This encodes CASSNPTGGANYGYTF.

The chain joins TRBV7-3 to TRBJ2-4; D gene uncertain. Germline V CDR1 and CDR2: SGHTA, FQGTGA. This CDR3 contains 11 residues. The V end lost 1 base, the J end lost 15 bases, and 10 bases lay between the germline ends. CDR3 nucleotides: TGTGCCAGCAGCTTAAGGGGAAAGGGGTACTTC. Translating it yields CASSLRGKGYF. The complete variable domain, with remaining parts taken from reference TRBV7-3 and TRBJ2-4, reads GAGVSQTPSNKVTEKGKYVELRCDPISGHTALYWYRQSLGQGPEFLIYFQGTGAADDSGLPNDRFFAVRPEGSVSTLKIQRTERGDSAVYLCASSLRGKGYFGAGTRLSVL.

The CDR3, as DNA: TGTGCCTGGATTAACAAATGGGGGGGGCTGAGCGAGCAGTTCTTC. This gives the protein CAWINKWGGLSEQFF. The chain employs TRBV30 and TRBJ2-1; D is possibly TRBD2 (7 bases). Trimming stripped 4 bases from V and 10 bases from J, with 23 bases between. Germline V CDR1 and CDR2: GTSNPN, SVGIG (reference sequence). The CDR3 extends over 15 amino acids.

This chain joins TRBV11-2 and TRBJ2-6; D possibly corresponds to TRBD2 (5 bases). Germline V CDR1 and CDR2: SGHAT, FQNNGV. The CDR3 has 16 amino acids. V lost 5 bases, J lost 1 base, and 12 bases lay in between. CDR3 protein: CASSPPGRSGANVLTF. CDR3 DNA: TGTGCCAGCAGCCCCCCGGGGAGATCTGGGGCCAACGTCCTGACTTTC.